This TCR beta chain was found in a study of T cells after yellow fever vaccination. In the study overall: Where fractions had low cell numbers, libraries were prepared from them with the SMART-Seq v4 Ultra Low Input RNA kit.

In its sample, this clonotype was seen many times. Its antigen remains unidentified. J was trimmed by 7 bases and V by 2 bases; bases with no gene match: 7. The CDR3 length is 15 residues. In germline, CDR1 is SGHNT, CDR2 YYREEE (reference sequence). TCR cDNA, made by 5'RACE template switching, carried an added universal primer site and UMIs. TCRdb re-called the 5' RACE reads through MiXCR, storing one row per CDR3 protein. The data show about 340,000 distinct CDR3 sequences, roughly an eighth seen once. Study findings and constraints: Among all clonotypes, a small share was observed in both CD4 and CD8 compartments. Subsequent booster samples again held most clones from primary vaccination (96% CD4, over 80% CD8).

Sequenced here: CD4+ T cells sorted from PBMCs, sampled 15 days after the yellow fever booster vaccination. The chain uses TRBV5-4 and TRBJ1-4; TRBD1 agrees at 8 bases. This TCR was recovered from a man between 18 and 35 years old who received the YFV17D yellow fever vaccine. Here the CDR3 reads CASSLSAGGGEKLFF. In nucleotides, the CDR3 is TGTGCCAGCAGCTTATCTGCAGGGGGCGGTGAAAAACTGTTTTTT.